These 24 T cell receptor beta chains came from one sample sequenced in a study of Tregs in tolerant kidney transplant recipients. The nonmyeloablative bone marrow transplants came from related graft donors, with transient mixed chimerism. Clones were read by immunoSEQ multiplex PCR, and TCRdb kept only the in-frame ones, dropping some. The table records 90,000 or so clones, roughly 93% of them present only once. The input for sequencing was CD4+ T cells from blood (PBMCs), taken 12 months after the transplant. These TCRs come from a human patient who received a combined kidney and bone marrow transplant. Some T cells may be graft donor cells.

This CDR3 is CASSLAFSTSGTQETQYF. CDR3 coding DNA: TGTGCCAGCAGCTTAGCCTTTTCGACTAGCGGGACTCAAGAGACCCAGTACTTC. The chain carries TRBV11-2 and TRBJ2-5; 11 bases align to TRBD2. Germline assignment: CDR1 SGHAT and CDR2 FQNNGV. Trimming removed 1 base from V and 2 bases from J; junction bases left unmatched: 9. The CDR3 extends over 18 amino acids.

J is TRBJ2-4 and V is TRBV7-2; D is possibly TRBD2 (7 bases). Per the germline V gene, CDR1 is SGHTA and CDR2 is FQGNSA. The CDR3 is 15 residues long. V lost 5 bases and J 3 bases, leaving 14 bases between the germline ends. CDR3 coding DNA: TGTGCCAGCAGCGGACTAGGGGGTCTCAAAAACATTCAGTACTTC. The encoded protein is CASSGLGGLKNIQYF. The whole variable domain, filled in from reference TRBV7-2 and TRBJ2-4, reads GAGVSQSPSNKVTEKGKDVELRCDPISGHTALYWYRQSLGQGLEFLIYFQGNSAPDKSGLPSDRFSAERTGGSVSTLTIQRTQQEDSAVYLCASSGLGGLKNIQYFGAGTRLSVL.

V gene TRBV19 combines with J gene TRBJ2-2, with D tentatively TRBD2 (6 bases). Germline values: CDR1 LNHDA, CDR2 SQIVND (reference sequence). With 6 bases removed from V and 6 bases from J, the gap between germline ends came to 17 bases. The CDR3 is 15 amino acids. The CDR3 bases are TGTGCCAGTAGAGTGGGAGGAGGCTATTCCGGGGAGCTGTTTTTT. The encoded protein is CASRVGGGYSGELFF.

The chain recombines TRBV7-2 with TRBJ2-1; weak D call: TRBD2 (6 bases). The germline V and J ends were trimmed by 1 base and 0 bases, with 10 bases remaining between them. Germline CDR1 is SGHTA and CDR2 is FQGNSA. CDR3 length equals 16 residues. The CDR3 reads CASSLEVAASYNEQFF. DNA for the CDR3: TGTGCCAGCAGCTTAGAAGTAGCGGCCTCCTACAATGAGCAGTTCTTC.

The count of this clone is one. The V call is TRBV19, the J call TRBJ1-6, with D possibly being TRBD1 (5 bases). The CDR3 spans 16 residues. Trimming took 5 bases from V and 4 from J, leaving 15 bases between them. Germline-derived CDR1 and CDR2 are LNHDA and SQIVND (reference sequence). The CDR3 sequence is CASSVQGVVYNSPLHF. In DNA, the CDR3 is TGTGCCAGTAGTGTCCAGGGCGTGGTGTATAATTCACCCCTCCACTTT.

V gene TRBV6-1 combines with J gene TRBJ2-7; 9 positions match TRBD2. The trim removed 6 bases at V and 3 bases at J, leaving 3 bases unmatched. The CDR3 is 13 residues long. The V gene's germline CDR1 is MNHNS and CDR2 SASEGT. CDR3 loop: CASSLAGIYEQYF. The CDR3 coding sequence is TGTGCCAGCAGCCTAGCGGGGATCTACGAGCAGTACTTC.

J is TRBJ2-5 and V is TRBV5-1; TRBD2 matches 12 bases. Per the germline V gene, CDR1 is SGHRS and CDR2 is YFSETQ. CDR3 length: 17 amino acids. The trim removed 5 bases at V and 0 bases at J, leaving 8 bases unmatched. The CDR3: CASSYRLAGANQETQYF. In DNA, the CDR3 is TGCGCCAGCAGTTACCGACTAGCGGGGGCCAACCAAGAGACCCAGTACTTC.

The chain combines TRBV18 with TRBJ1-2, with 8 bases fitting TRBD1. The trim removed 1 base at V and 5 bases at J, leaving 6 bases unmatched. The length of the CDR3 is 15 residues. CDR1 is KGHSH, CDR2 LQKENI, per germline. The CDR3 protein is CASSPLGQGIYGYTF. The CDR3 nucleotides read TGTGCCAGCTCACCACTCGGACAGGGTATTTATGGCTACACCTTC.

The genes are TRBV7-2 and TRBJ1-6, with 7 bases matching TRBD1. Germline CDR1 reads SGHTA; CDR2 reads FQGNSA. V shed 2 bases and J 11 bases; nucleotides not matched to a gene: 18. CDR3 length equals 18 residues. The CDR3, as DNA: TGTGCCAGCAGCTTATTCCCCGACAGGGCCTTTGTTCCAGCACCCCTCCACTTT. Its protein is CASSLFPDRAFVPAPLHF.

The rearrangement links TRBV9 to TRBJ2-1, with 8 bases fitting TRBD1. The CDR3 contains 15 residues. CDR1 SGDLS and CDR2 YYNGEE come from the germline V gene. V was clipped by 0 bases and J by 9 bases; unmatched bases: 8. Here the CDR3 DNA reads TGTGCCAGCAGCGTAGCCGGACAGGGAGGTGTTGAGCAGTTCTTC. This sequence encodes CASSVAGQGGVEQFF. Using reference TRBV9 and TRBJ2-1 for the parts outside the CDR3, the full variable domain is DSGVTQTPKHLITATGQRVTLRCSPRSGDLSVYWYQQSLDQGLQFLIQYYNGEERAKGNILERFSAQQFPDLHSELNLSSLELGDSALYFCASSVAGQGGVEQFFGPGTRLTVL.

The chain joins TRBV11-2 to TRBJ2-1; TRBD2 matches 13 bases. With 4 bases clipped from V and 6 bases from J, the junction kept 3 bases outside the gene matches. Germline CDR1 is SGHAT and CDR2 is FQNNGV. The CDR3 contains 15 residues. The CDR3 loop reads CASSSWTSGSNEQFF. The CDR3 DNA reads as TGTGCCAGCAGCTCCTGGACTAGCGGGAGCAATGAGCAGTTCTTC.

This chain links TRBV23-1 with TRBJ2-5; maybe TRBD2 (5 bases). TRBV23-1 is annotated as an ORF whose role is uncertain. V dropped 0 bases and J dropped 5 bases, with 13 bases sitting between them. The CDR3 length is 15 residues. CDR3 bases: TGCGCCAGCAGTCAATCGAGGGAAGGCTACGAGACCCAGTACTTC. This gives the protein CASSQSREGYETQYF.

The rearrangement uses TRBV19 and TRBJ1-5; the match to TRBD1 covers 7 bases. Germline V lookup: CDR1 LNHDA, CDR2 SQIVND (reference sequence). The CDR3 length is 16 residues. V was pared by 1 base and J by 0 bases, with 3 bases of the junction left unmatched. CDR3 protein: CASSIGTGNSNQPQHF. Here the CDR3 DNA reads TGTGCCAGTAGTATAGGGACAGGAAATAGCAATCAGCCCCAGCATTTT.

The chain's CDR3 is CASSSRGGPQETQYF. For the CDR3, the DNA is TGTGCCAGCAGCTCCAGGGGCGGGCCCCAAGAGACCCAGTACTTC. The chain is built from TRBV11-2 and TRBJ2-5; perhaps TRBD1 as D (6 bases). Germline loops: CDR1 SGHAT, CDR2 FQNNGV. V was cut by 4 bases and J by 1 base, with 13 bases left in between. The CDR3 consists of 15 residues.

This clone was observed a single time. The V and J genes are TRBV6-5 and TRBJ2-7, with D tentatively TRBD2 (6 bases). The CDR3 runs to 13 residues. CDR1 and CDR2 (germline): MNHEY, SVGAGI. Trimming pared 6 bases from V and 4 bases from J, leaving 13 bases between. In nucleotides, the CDR3 is TGTGCCAGCAGCGGGAGATGGGGTTACGAGCAGTACTTC. Encoded protein: CASSGRWGYEQYF.

V gene TRBV5-5 combines with J gene TRBJ2-1; the match to TRBD2 covers 10 bases. The CDR3 has 17 amino acids. Germline values: CDR1 SGHKS, CDR2 YYEKEE (reference sequence). The junction had 13 bases not matched to a gene; V was cut back by 4 bases and J by 6 bases. For the CDR3, the DNA is TGTGCCAGCAGCCGGACGTCTAGCGGGAGTCCAATCAATGAGCAGTTCTTC. The encoded protein is CASSRTSSGSPINEQFF.

This rearrangement joins TRBV19 to TRBJ2-6; weak D call: TRBD2 (5 bases). The CDR3 runs 16 residues. Per germline, CDR1 LNHDA and CDR2 SQIVND (reference sequence). With 7 bases removed from V and 0 bases from J, the gap between germline ends came to 13 bases. The CDR3 bases are TGTGCCAGTACGCCCAGGACTGACTCTGGGGCCAACGTCCTGACTTTC. It is translated as CASTPRTDSGANVLTF.

This chain uses TRBV30 with TRBJ2-2, with D possibly matching TRBD2 (5 bases). CDR1 is GTSNPN and CDR2 is SVGIG in the germline V gene (reference sequence). V lost 0 bases, J lost 5 bases, and 19 bases lay in between. This CDR3 spans 17 amino acids. CDR3 in DNA: TGTGCCTGGAGTGTCGGACGCAGCGGAGGTTGGACCGGGGAGCTGTTTTTT. Translation: CAWSVGRSGGWTGELFF.

This clone was observed once. Within the sample, other DNA sequences also encode this same CDR3. The V gene is TRBV6-6, the J gene TRBJ1-6; no definite D call. The CDR3 runs to 13 residues. Germline assignment: CDR1 MNHNY and CDR2 SVGAGI (reference sequence). The ends were cut back, 0 bases at V and 7 bases at J, with 4 bases in the middle. This chain's CDR3 is CASSYSENSPLHF. CDR3 DNA: TGTGCCAGCAGTTACTCCGAGAATTCACCCCTCCACTTT.

V and J are TRBV11-2 and TRBJ2-2; D remains ambiguous. The CDR3 runs to 16 residues. V gave up 3 bases and J gave up 2 bases, with 13 bases separating them. Germline assignment: CDR1 SGHAT and CDR2 FQNNGV. CDR3 in DNA: TGTGCCAGCAGCTTTTCCCCGGGTCCTAACACCGGGGAGCTGTTTTTT. It encodes CASSFSPGPNTGELFF.

Remarks on this clone: At one boundary the junction diverges from the germline segment, which might be a read error. J is TRBJ1-1 and V is TRBV30; no reliable D call. Germline values: CDR1 GTSNPN, CDR2 SVGIG (reference sequence). CDR3 length equals 11 residues. The CDR3 DNA is TGTGCCTGGAGTTCTACCCCTGAGGCTTTCTTT. Translated, it gives CAWSSTPEAFF.

The rearrangement uses TRBV7-6 and TRBJ2-5; 7 positions match TRBD2. The CDR3 has 14 amino acids. Germline CDR1 SGHVS, CDR2 FNYEAQ. V lost 5 bases and J lost 2; bases outside the gene matches: 5. Written as DNA, the CDR3 is TGTGCCAGCAGCCTCCTGGGACTACAAGAGACCCAGTACTTC. Translation: CASSLLGLQETQYF.

This clone showed up just a few times. This chain joins TRBV10-3 and TRBJ2-7; the D gene is possibly TRBD2 (6 bases). The CDR3 has 16 amino acids. Trimming pared 6 bases from V and 3 bases from J, leaving 21 bases between. Germline V gene data show CDR1 as ENHRY and CDR2 as SYGVKD. CDR3 DNA sequence: TGTGCCATCAGGGGGGGACGGGAGCAAAACTACTACGAGCAGTACTTC. It translates to CAIRGGREQNYYEQYF.

The chain links TRBV7-8 to TRBJ1-2, with 7 bases lining up with TRBD1. The trim removed 5 bases at V and 4 bases at J, leaving 7 bases unmatched. Germline lookup yields CDR1 SGHVS and CDR2 FQNEAQ. The CDR3 is made up of 14 amino acids. The CDR3 here is CASSNRDSSYGYTF. The CDR3 DNA is TGTGCCAGCAGCAATAGGGACAGCTCCTATGGCTACACCTTC.